The rows below give T cell receptor beta chains drawn from one sample of a study of blood T cell repertoires in COVID-19. This table comes from immunoSEQ multiplex PCR, and its TCRdb copy is limited to in-frame clones, with some not included. The sample lists 65,000 to 95,000 clones, approximately 80% occurring once. The source material was peripheral blood. Every receptor here comes from a woman between 40 and 50 years old with active or convalescent COVID-19. The CDR3 runs from the conserved cysteine through the conserved F or W. D genes are given only for firm matches. Size tells how often a clone was seen (once, few, many) or the class of an expanded clone, and some rows leave it out.

V gene,J gene,D gene,clone size,CDR3 protein,CDR3 DNA
TRBV6-5,TRBJ2-1,TRBD2,.,CASGGGGEQFF,TGTGCCAGCGGCGGGGGAGGTGAGCAGTTCTTC
TRBV12-3/TRBV12-4,TRBJ1-5,.,.,CASSLAPGWPQHF,TGTGCCAGCAGTTTAGCGCCCGGGTGGCCCCAGCATTTT
TRBV4-1,TRBJ1-2,TRBD1,.,CASSQEQGRGGYTF,TGCGCCAGCAGCCAGGAACAGGGGCGGGGTGGCTACACCTTC
TRBV18,TRBJ2-7,TRBD1,few,CASSPGQETYEQYF,TGTGCCAGCTCTCCGGGACAGGAAACCTACGAGCAGTACTTC
TRBV10-1,TRBJ2-2,.,few,CASSWGQGSGELFF,TGCGCCAGCAGTTGGGGGCAGGGGTCCGGGGAGCTGTTTTTT
TRBV28,TRBJ2-6,.,.,CASSSYRLQSSGANVLTF,TGTGCCAGCAGTTCCTATCGATTACAGAGTTCTGGGGCCAACGTCCTGACTTTC
TRBV5-4,TRBJ1-6,.,.,CASSFLGAEDSPLHF,TGTGCCAGCAGCTTCTTGGGGGCGGAGGATTCACCCCTCCACTTT
TRBV10-2,TRBJ1-2,.,.,CASSESKAYGYTF,TGCGCCAGCAGTGAGTCGAAAGCCTATGGCTACACCTTC
TRBV19,TRBJ1-3,.,once,CASSMTGPGNTIYF,TGTGCCAGTAGTATGACAGGACCTGGAAACACCATATATTTT
TRBV5-4,TRBJ1-2,.,.,CASSGGVSNYGYTF,TGTGCCAGCAGCGGCGGGGTTTCTAACTATGGCTACACCTTC
TRBV28,TRBJ1-6,.,.,CALGVGNSPLHF,TGTGCCTTAGGGGTGGGAAATTCACCCCTCCACTTT
TRBV5-1,TRBJ1-5,.,.,CASRKGLENQPQHF,TGCGCCAGCAGGAAGGGGCTGGAGAATCAGCCCCAGCATTTT
TRBV27,TRBJ1-6,.,.,CASSFWQNNSPLHF,TGTGCCAGCAGTTTTTGGCAAAATAATTCACCCCTCCACTTT
TRBV3-1/TRBV3-2,TRBJ1-1,.,.,CASSRQAEAFF,TGTGCCAGCAGCCGGCAGGCCGAAGCTTTCTTT
TRBV27,TRBJ2-1,TRBD2,.,CASSLTSGSFEQFF,TGTGCCAGCAGTTTGACTAGCGGGAGCTTTGAGCAGTTCTTC
TRBV14,TRBJ2-5,.,once,CASSQPSLSVLKRREETQYF,TGTGCCAGCAGCCAACCTTCACTCTCGGTTTTGAAGAGGAGGGAAGAGACCCAGTACTTC
TRBV4-1,TRBJ2-3,.,.,CASSQEYAARADTQYF,TGCGCCAGCAGCCAAGAGTATGCGGCCAGGGCTGATACGCAGTATTTT
TRBV12-2,TRBJ2-1,.,.,CASRSRLAGRYNEQFF,TGTGCAAGTCGCTCAAGACTAGCGGGACGATACAATGAGCAGTTCTTC
TRBV3-1/TRBV3-2,TRBJ2-6,TRBD1,.,CASSQTGVGANVLTF,TGTGCCAGCAGCCAAACAGGGGTCGGGGCCAACGTCCTGACTTTC
TRBV7-3,TRBJ2-5,.,.,CASSLTVGGLETQYF,TGTGCCAGCAGCTTAACCGTCGGAGGGTTAGAGACCCAGTACTTC
TRBV7-8,TRBJ2-3,TRBD1,.,CASSVQGAWGGTQYF,TGTGCCAGCAGCGTACAGGGGGCTTGGGGTGGTACGCAGTATTTT
TRBV24-1,TRBJ2-7,TRBD1,.,CATSDPAGGQGSYEQYF,TGTGCCACCAGTGATCCAGCAGGGGGACAGGGCTCCTACGAGCAGTACTTC
TRBV27,TRBJ1-2,TRBD1,.,CASSFLGQGYGYTF,TGTGCCAGCAGTTTTCTGGGACAGGGGTATGGCTACACCTTC
TRBV5-8,TRBJ2-5,TRBD2,few,CASSEEGTSGSQETQYF,TGTGCCAGCAGCGAAGAGGGGACTAGCGGGAGCCAAGAGACCCAGTACTTC
TRBV5-1,TRBJ2-1,.,.,CASSLVTGSYNEQFF,TGCGCCAGCAGCTTGGTGACAGGTTCCTACAATGAGCAGTTCTTC
TRBV12-3/TRBV12-4,TRBJ1-5,.,.,CANRLGGQPQHF,TGTGCCAACAGATTGGGCGGGCAGCCCCAGCATTTT
TRBV6-5,TRBJ2-1,TRBD2,.,CASSYTGRRGYNEQFF,TGTGCCAGCAGTTATACGGGGCGGCGGGGGTACAATGAGCAGTTCTTC
TRBV11-2,TRBJ1-5,.,.,CASSLAAGPNQPQHF,TGTGCCAGCAGCTTAGCGGCAGGGCCCAATCAGCCCCAGCATTTT
TRBV11-3,TRBJ1-1,TRBD1,.,CASSLGADRAMNTEAFF,TGTGCCAGCAGCTTAGGAGCGGACAGGGCCATGAACACTGAAGCTTTCTTT
TRBV12-3/TRBV12-4,TRBJ2-7,.,few,CASSPTTGEQYF,TGTGCCAGCAGTCCAACAACGGGGGAGCAGTACTTC
TRBV6-6,TRBJ2-2,.,few,CAGGGVSTGELFF,TGTGCCGGAGGAGGAGTTAGCACCGGGGAGCTGTTTTTT
TRBV30,TRBJ2-2,.,.,CAWSVQGSGELFF,TGTGCCTGGAGTGTACAGGGATCCGGGGAGCTGTTTTTT
TRBV5-5,TRBJ2-5,.,.,CASTPFGAPTQETQYF,TGTGCCAGCACACCCTTCGGAGCCCCCACCCAAGAGACCCAGTACTTC
TRBV6-5,TRBJ1-3,.,.,CASSYSAGAGNTIYF,TGTGCCAGCAGTTACTCGGCCGGGGCTGGAAACACCATATATTTT
TRBV6-6,TRBJ1-2,.,.,CASRTGMEGYTF,TGTGCCAGCAGAACAGGGATGGAAGGCTACACCTTC
TRBV7-8,TRBJ2-3,.,.,CASSLAGAFTDTQYF,TGTGCCAGCAGCCTCGCGGGGGCCTTCACAGATACGCAGTATTTT
TRBV18,TRBJ2-7,.,.,CASSPAGANEQYF,TGTGCCAGCTCACCCGCAGGCGCCAACGAGCAGTACTTC
TRBV7-8,TRBJ2-3,TRBD2,.,CASSSEDRGGNQPQYF,TGTGCCAGCAGCTCCGAGGACCGGGGGGGCAATCAGCCCCAGTATTTT
TRBV6-5,TRBJ2-5,TRBD1,.,CASSYSWTGKETQYF,TGTGCCAGCAGTTATTCGTGGACAGGCAAAGAGACCCAGTACTTC
TRBV5-1,TRBJ2-2,.,.,CASSPRASPGELFF,TGCGCCAGCAGCCCGAGGGCTAGCCCCGGGGAGCTGTTTTTT
TRBV10-3,TRBJ1-5,TRBD1,.,CATRDRADQPQHF,TGTGCCACTCGGGACAGGGCGGATCAGCCCCAGCATTTT
TRBV7-2,TRBJ2-7,.,.,CASSFGGRTYEQYF,TGTGCCAGCAGCTTTGGAGGGAGGACCTACGAGCAGTACTTC
TRBV7-8,TRBJ2-2,TRBD2,.,CASSLRGRTSGRANTGELFF,TGTGCCAGCAGCTTACGGGGGAGGACTAGCGGGAGGGCGAACACCGGGGAGCTGTTTTTT
TRBV3-1/TRBV3-2,TRBJ1-6,.,.,CASSRKADPLIFFNSPLHF,TGTGCCAGCAGCCGAAAAGCGGATCCCCTTATCTTTTTTAATTCACCCCTCCACTTT
TRBV7-2,TRBJ1-2,TRBD1,.,CASSLWTGNGYTF,TGTGCCAGCAGCTTATGGACAGGGAATGGCTACACCTTC
TRBV7-9,TRBJ1-6,.,few,CASSPLEYSPLHF,TGTGCCAGCAGCCCTCTGGAGTATTCACCCCTCCACTTT